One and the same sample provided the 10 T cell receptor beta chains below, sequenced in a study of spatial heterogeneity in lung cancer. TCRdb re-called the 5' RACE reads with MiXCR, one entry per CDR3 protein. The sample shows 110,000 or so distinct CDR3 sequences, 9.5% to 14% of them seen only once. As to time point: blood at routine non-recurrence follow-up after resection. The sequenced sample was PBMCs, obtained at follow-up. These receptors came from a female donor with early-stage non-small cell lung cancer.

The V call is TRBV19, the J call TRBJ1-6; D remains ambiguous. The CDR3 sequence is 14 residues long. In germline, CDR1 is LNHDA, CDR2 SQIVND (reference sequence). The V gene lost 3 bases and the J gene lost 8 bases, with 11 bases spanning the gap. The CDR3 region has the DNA TGTGCCAGTAGTATGTACACGGGCGATTCACCCCTCCACTTT. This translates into CASSMYTGDSPLHF.

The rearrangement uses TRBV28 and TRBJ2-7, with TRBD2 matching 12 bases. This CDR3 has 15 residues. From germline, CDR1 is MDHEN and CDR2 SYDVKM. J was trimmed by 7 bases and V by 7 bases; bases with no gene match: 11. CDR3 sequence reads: CASNPTSGGPGEQYF. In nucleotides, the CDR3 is TGTGCCAGCAACCCGACTAGCGGGGGACCTGGGGAGCAGTACTTC.

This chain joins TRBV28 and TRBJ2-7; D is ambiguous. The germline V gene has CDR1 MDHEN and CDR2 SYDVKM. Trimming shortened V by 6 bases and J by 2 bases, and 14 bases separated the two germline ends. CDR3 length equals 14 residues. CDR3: CASSLVGQTYEQYF. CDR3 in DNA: TGTGCCAGCAGCCTGGTGGGCCAAACCTACGAGCAGTACTTC.

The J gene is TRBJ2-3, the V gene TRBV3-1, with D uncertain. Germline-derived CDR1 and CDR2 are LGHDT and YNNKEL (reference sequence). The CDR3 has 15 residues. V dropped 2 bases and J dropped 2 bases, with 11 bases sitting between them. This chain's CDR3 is CASSQLGSYTDTQYF. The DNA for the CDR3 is TGTGCCAGCAGCCAACTTGGTTCCTACACAGATACGCAGTATTTT.

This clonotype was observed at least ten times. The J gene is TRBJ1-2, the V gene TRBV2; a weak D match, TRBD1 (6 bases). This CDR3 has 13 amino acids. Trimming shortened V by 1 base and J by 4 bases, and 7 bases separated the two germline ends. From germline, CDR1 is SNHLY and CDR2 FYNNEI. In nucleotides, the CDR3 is TGTGCCAGCAGTGAAGGACAGGCCTATGGCTACACCTTC. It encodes CASSEGQAYGYTF.

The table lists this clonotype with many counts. The DNA for the CDR3 is TGTGCCACCAGTGCCCCGGACAGGCTGAGCACAGATACGCAGTATTTT. It translates to CATSAPDRLSTDTQYF. The chain recombines TRBV24-1 with TRBJ2-3; TRBD1 matches 7 bases. The V gene's germline CDR1 is KGHDR and CDR2 SFDVKD. This CDR3 has 16 amino acids. With 5 bases clipped from V and 0 bases from J, the junction kept 7 bases outside the gene matches.

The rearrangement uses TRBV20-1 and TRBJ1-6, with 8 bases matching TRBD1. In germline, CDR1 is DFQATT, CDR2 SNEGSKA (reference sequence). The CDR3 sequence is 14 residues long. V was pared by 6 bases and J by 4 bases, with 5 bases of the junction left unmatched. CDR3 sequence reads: CSARTGFYNSPLHF. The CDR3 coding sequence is TGCAGTGCAAGGACAGGGTTTTATAATTCACCCCTCCACTTT.

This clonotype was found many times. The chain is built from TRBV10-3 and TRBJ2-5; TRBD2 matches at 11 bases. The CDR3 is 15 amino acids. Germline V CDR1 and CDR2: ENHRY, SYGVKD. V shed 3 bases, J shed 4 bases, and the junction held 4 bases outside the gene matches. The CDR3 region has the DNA TGTGCCATCAGTGACCAACTAGCGGGAGTAGAGACCCAGTACTTC. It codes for CAISDQLAGVETQYF.

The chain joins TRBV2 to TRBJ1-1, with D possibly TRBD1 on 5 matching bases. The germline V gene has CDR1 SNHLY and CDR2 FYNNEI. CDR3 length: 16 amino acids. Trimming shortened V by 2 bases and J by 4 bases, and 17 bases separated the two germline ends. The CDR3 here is CASSEMAARASTEAFF. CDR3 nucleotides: TGTGCCAGCAGTGAAATGGCGGCCAGGGCGAGCACTGAAGCTTTCTTT.

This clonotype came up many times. DNA for the CDR3: TGCGCCAGCAGCCGATCCGGCTCGAACACCGGGGAGCTGTTTTTT. As protein: CASSRSGSNTGELFF. This chain uses TRBV5-1 with TRBJ2-2; D uncertain. Germline V gene sequence: CDR1 SGHRS, CDR2 YFSETQ. The CDR3 loop spans 15 amino acids. Trimming pared 4 bases from V and 0 bases from J, leaving 10 bases between.